Given below is one TCR beta chain in context. Profiled with immunoSEQ multiplex PCR; TCRdb holds only in-frame clones, not every one. Of 200,000 to 300,000 clones listed, approximately 88% were seen once; the top ten hold 0.95% to 1.5%. Cohorts were based on clinical histories the participants reported. This entry is derived from a study of blood T cell repertoires in COVID-19. Study at large: Some COVID-19 samples were acute and others convalescent; all came from the United States, Italy and Spain.

The material sequenced was PBMCs or T cells enriched from blood (not recorded which). The clonotype was recovered from a woman between 40 and 50 years old with acute COVID-19.

DNA of the CDR3: TGTGCCAGCGTGCCAGGGGGCGAGTATGGTGAAAAACTGTTTTTT. This encodes CASVPGGEYGEKLFF. This rearrangement joins TRBV7-9 to TRBJ1-4; 8 nucleotides line up with TRBD1. Germline CDR1 and CDR2: SEHNR and FQNEAQ (reference sequence). The CDR3 runs to 15 residues. V was pared by 8 bases and J by 7 bases, with 12 bases of the junction left unmatched.